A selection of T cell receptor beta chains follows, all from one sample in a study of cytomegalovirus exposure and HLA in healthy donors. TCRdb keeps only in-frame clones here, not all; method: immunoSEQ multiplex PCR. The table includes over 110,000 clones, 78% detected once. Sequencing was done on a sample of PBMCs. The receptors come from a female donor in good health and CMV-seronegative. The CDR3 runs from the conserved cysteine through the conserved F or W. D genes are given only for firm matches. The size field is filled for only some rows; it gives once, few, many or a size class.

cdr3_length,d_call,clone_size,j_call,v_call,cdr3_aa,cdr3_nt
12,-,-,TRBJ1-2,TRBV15,CATSRAGLGYTF,TGTGCCACCAGCAGAGCAGGGCTGGGCTACACCTTC
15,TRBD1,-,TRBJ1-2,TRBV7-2,CASSLEAGGRYGYTF,TGTGCCAGCAGCTTAGAGGCAGGGGGCCGGTATGGCTACACCTTC
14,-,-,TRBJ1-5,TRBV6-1,CASSTGGAGQPQHF,TGTGCCAGCAGTACGGGAGGGGCGGGTCAGCCCCAGCATTTT
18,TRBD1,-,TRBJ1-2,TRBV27,CASSRHYPGQGLGYGYTF,TGTGCCAGCAGTCGACATTACCCGGGACAGGGGCTGGGGTATGGCTACACCTTC
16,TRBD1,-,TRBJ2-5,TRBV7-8,CASKDRGPAPKETQYF,TGTGCCAGCAAGGACAGGGGGCCCGCCCCGAAAGAGACCCAGTACTTC
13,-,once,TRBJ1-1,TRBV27,CASSWGPNTEAFF,TGTGCCAGCAGTTGGGGGCCGAACACTGAAGCTTTCTTT
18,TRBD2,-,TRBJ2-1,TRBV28,CASRGLAGGPNSYNEQFF,TGTGCCAGCAGGGGACTAGCGGGGGGGCCGAACTCCTACAATGAGCAGTTCTTC
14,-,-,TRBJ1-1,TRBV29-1,CSVAGRGVNTEAFF,TGCAGCGTTGCGGGGAGGGGAGTGAACACTGAAGCTTTCTTT
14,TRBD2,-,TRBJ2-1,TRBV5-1,CASSLSSGRDEQFF,TGCGCCAGCAGCCTGTCTAGCGGGAGAGATGAGCAGTTCTTC
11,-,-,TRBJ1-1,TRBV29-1,CSVGRDAEAFF,TGCAGCGTTGGGCGGGATGCTGAAGCTTTCTTT
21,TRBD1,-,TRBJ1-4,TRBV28,CASSLRAGTGNSPLVLKKLFF,TGTGCCAGCAGTTTAAGGGCCGGGACAGGGAACTCCCCACTCGTCTTGAAAAAACTGTTTTTT
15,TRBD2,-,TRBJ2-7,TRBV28,CASSSSGVSSYEQYF,TGTGCCAGCAGTTCTAGCGGGGTGAGCTCCTACGAGCAGTACTTC
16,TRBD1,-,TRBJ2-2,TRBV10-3,CATGEIPGQESGELFF,TGTGCCACTGGAGAGATTCCGGGACAGGAGTCCGGGGAGCTGTTTTTT
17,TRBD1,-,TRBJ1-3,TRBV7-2,CASSLRMGQGYGDTIYF,TGTGCCAGCAGCTTAAGGATGGGACAGGGGTACGGGGACACCATATATTTT
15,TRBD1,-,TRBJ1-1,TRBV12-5,CASAQHVGTGGKAFF,TGTGCTAGTGCCCAGCACGTCGGGACAGGGGGGAAAGCTTTCTTT
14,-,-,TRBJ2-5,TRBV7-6,CASSLALSSVTQYF,TGTGCCAGCAGCTTAGCGCTAAGCTCGGTGACCCAGTACTTC
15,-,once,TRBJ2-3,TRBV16,CASSQSSGGSDTQYF,TGTGCCAGCAGCCAATCGAGTGGGGGCTCAGATACGCAGTATTTT
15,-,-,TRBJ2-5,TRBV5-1,CASSLAGRTMSGQYF,TGCGCCAGCAGCTTGGCAGGTCGGACGATGAGCGGGCAGTACTTC
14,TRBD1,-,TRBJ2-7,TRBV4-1,CASSQGTGGPEQYF,TGCGCCAGCAGCCAAGGGACAGGGGGTCCCGAGCAGTACTTC
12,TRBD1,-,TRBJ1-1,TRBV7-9,CSSSLDRGEAFF,TGTTCCAGCAGCTTAGACAGGGGTGAAGCTTTCTTT
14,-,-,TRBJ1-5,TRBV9,CASSVVSSNQPQHF,TGTGCCAGCAGCGTAGTTTCAAGCAATCAGCCCCAGCATTTT
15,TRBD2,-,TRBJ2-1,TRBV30,CAWMTREGLRNEQFF,TGTGCCTGGATGACGAGGGAGGGCCTTAGGAATGAGCAGTTCTTC
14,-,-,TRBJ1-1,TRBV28,CASSAHLPRTEAFF,TGTGCCAGCAGTGCACATCTGCCGAGGACTGAAGCTTTCTTT
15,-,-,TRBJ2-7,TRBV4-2,CASSQDRVPSYEQYF,TGTGCCAGCAGCCAAGACAGGGTGCCCTCCTACGAGCAGTACTTC
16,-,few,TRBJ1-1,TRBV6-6,CASSYSPRTGNTEAFF,TGTGCCAGCAGTTACTCGCCAAGAACAGGGAACACTGAAGCTTTCTTT
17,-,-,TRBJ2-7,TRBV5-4,CASSSYSGARLAYEQYF,TGTGCCAGCAGCTCCTACAGCGGCGCCCGCCTGGCCTACGAGCAGTACTTC
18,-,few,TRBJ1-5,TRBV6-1,CASSEAAGAEYSNQPQHF,TGTGCCAGCAGTGAAGCTGCGGGGGCTGAATATAGCAATCAGCCCCAGCATTTT
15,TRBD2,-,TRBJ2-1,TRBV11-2,CASSLGASGNNEQFF,TGTGCCAGCAGCTTAGGCGCTAGCGGCAACAATGAGCAGTTCTTC
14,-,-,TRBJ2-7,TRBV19,CASSVSRSSYEQYF,TGTGCCAGTAGTGTTTCGAGGTCCTCCTACGAGCAGTACTTC
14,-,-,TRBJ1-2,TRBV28,CASRRTPPNYGYTF,TGTGCCAGCAGAAGGACTCCTCCTAACTATGGCTACACCTTC
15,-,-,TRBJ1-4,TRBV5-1,CASSYYRRTNEKLFF,TGCGCCAGCAGTTATTACAGGAGAACTAATGAAAAACTGTTTTTT
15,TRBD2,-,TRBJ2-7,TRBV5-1,CASSLLAGIPYEQYF,TGCGCCAGCAGCTTATTAGCGGGGATACCCTACGAGCAGTACTTC
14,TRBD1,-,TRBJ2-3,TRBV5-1,CASSDRGSRDTQYF,TGCGCCAGCAGTGACAGGGGTTCGAGGGATACGCAGTATTTT
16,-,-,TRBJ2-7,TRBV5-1,CASSLGGRGSRYEQYF,TGCGCCAGCAGCTTGGGGGGCCGGGGGAGCCGATACGAGCAGTACTTC
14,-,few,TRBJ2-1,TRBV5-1,CASSSEEVVNEQFF,TGCGCCAGCAGCTCCGAGGAGGTAGTTAATGAGCAGTTCTTC
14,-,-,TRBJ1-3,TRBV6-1,CASSNSRSGNTIYF,TGTGCCAGCAGTAACTCCCGCTCTGGAAACACCATATATTTT
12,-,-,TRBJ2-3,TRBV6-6,CASRQNTDTQYF,TGTGCCAGCAGACAAAACACAGATACGCAGTATTTT
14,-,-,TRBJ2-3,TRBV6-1,CAVTPGLVRDTQYF,TGTGCCGTCACTCCGGGACTCGTGAGAGATACGCAGTATTTT
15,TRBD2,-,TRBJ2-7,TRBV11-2,CASSLSSGRSYEQYF,TGTGCCAGCAGCTTGTCTAGCGGGAGATCCTACGAGCAGTACTTC
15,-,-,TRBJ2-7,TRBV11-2,CASSLVPLESYEQYF,TGTGCCAGCAGCTTAGTCCCTCTAGAGTCCTACGAGCAGTACTTC